This TCR beta chain was profiled in a study of regulatory T cells in long-lasting Graves disease. In this sample, this clonotype turned up many times. CDR1 and CDR2 (germline): MNHNS, SASEGT. This CDR3 contains 14 residues. V lost 8 bases and J lost 1, with 13 bases in between. In building TCR beta libraries, iRepertoire HTBI primers were used together with Arm-PCR of CDR3 regions. One entry per CDR3 protein, called by TCRdb with MiXCR from the multiplex PCR reads. There are fewer than 500,000 distinct CDR3 sequences in the sample; around 16% occur only once, and 12% lies in the top ten. Time point indicated: newly diagnosed GD, antithyroid drugs for less than 3 months. From RNA extracted from PBMCs, the TCR library was made. A peripheral blood sample, around 8.5 milliliters in volume, was drawn into EDTA tubes. These data were also reused for a study on T cells in Graves' hyperthyroidism and ophthalmopathy.

The sequencing here drew on peripheral blood mononuclear cells (PBMCs), taken at new diagnosis, from a patient treated with antithyroid drugs. The chain couples TRBV6-1 to TRBJ2-3, with a weak D call TRBD2 (6 bases). The clonotype originates from a man in his forties or fifties with Graves disease. For the CDR3, the DNA is TGTGCCAGCCGGCGGTCGGGGGGCACAGATACGCAGTATTTT. Amino acids: CASRRSGGTDTQYF.